This T cell receptor beta chain derives from a study of Graves' ophthalmopathy and Graves' hyperthyroidism. General study results and limits: Blood also carried most expanded thyroid clonotypes exceeding 0.001 frequency. Prediction of ophthalmopathy progression reached about 70% sensitivity and around 72% specificity.

Fresh peripheral blood, around 9.3 ml, was the PBMC source. To note about this clonotype: No antigen is known for it. No conserved phenylalanine or tryptophan is present at the end of the CDR3, so a read error is the likely explanation.

Amplification of TCR beta CDR3 regions used RNA transcripts. An opening RT-PCR round employed HTBI primers and preceded a second-round multiplex PCR. TCRdb redid the calling of the multiplex PCR reads with MiXCR, one entry per CDR3 protein. The sample lists 350,000 or so distinct CDR3 sequences; roughly a sixth were seen once. The germline CDR1 and CDR2 sequences are LGHNT and FRNRAP. Trimming took 6 bases from V and 6 from J; bases not matched to a gene: 6. The CDR3 loop spans 15 amino acids. The TCR sequence derives from an adult man with Graves' ophthalmopathy. The sequencing sample was made of peripheral blood. This chain links TRBV12-5 with TRBJ2-2; 11 positions agree with TRBD2. Written as DNA, the CDR3 is TGTGCTAGTGGACCGGGACTAGCGGTTGCCGGGGAGCTGTTTCTT. This gives the protein CASGPGLAVAGELFL.